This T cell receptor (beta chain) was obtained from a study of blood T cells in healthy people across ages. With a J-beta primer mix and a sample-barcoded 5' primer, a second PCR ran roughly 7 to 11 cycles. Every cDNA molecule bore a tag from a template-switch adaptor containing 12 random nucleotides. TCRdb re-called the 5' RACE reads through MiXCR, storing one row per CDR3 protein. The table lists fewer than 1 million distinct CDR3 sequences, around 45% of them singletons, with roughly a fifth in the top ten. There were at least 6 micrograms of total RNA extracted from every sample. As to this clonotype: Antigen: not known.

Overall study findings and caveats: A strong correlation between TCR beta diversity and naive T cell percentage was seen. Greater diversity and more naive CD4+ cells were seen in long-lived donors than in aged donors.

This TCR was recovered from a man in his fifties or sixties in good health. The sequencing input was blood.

CDR3 sequence: CSARMGQAGYEQYF. CDR3 DNA sequence: TGCAGTGCTAGGATGGGGCAGGCGGGGTACGAGCAGTACTTC. The chain links TRBV20-1 to TRBJ2-7; D is possibly TRBD2 (6 bases). The CDR3 has 14 amino acids. Germline CDR1 DFQATT, CDR2 SNEGSKA (reference sequence). The V end lost 3 bases, the J end lost 4 bases, and 16 bases lay between the germline ends.